Listed below are T cell receptor beta chains from one sample, sequenced in a study of blood T cell repertoires in COVID-19. Method: immunoSEQ multiplex PCR; TCRdb's copy keeps in-frame clones and lacks some. Of tens of thousands of clones in the sample, just over 85% are singletons; the top ten hold about 15%. The source material was peripheral blood. The receptors originated from a man in his 70s with acute or convalescent COVID-19. CDR3s include the opening cysteine and the closing phenylalanine or tryptophan. Fields, in order: CDR3 DNA, CDR3 protein, J gene, V gene, clone size, D gene. D genes are given only for firm matches. A clone size is listed for some rows: how often the clone was seen (once, few, many), or a class if it is expanded.

CDR3 DNA: TGCGCCAGCAGCCAACCTAGTCCTACCTACAATGAGCAGTTCTTC; CDR3 protein: CASSQPSPTYNEQFF; J gene: TRBJ2-1; V gene: TRBV4-1; clone size: once; D gene: .
CDR3 DNA: TGTGCCAGCAGCGTACAGTCAGGTGCTGGTCAAGAGACCCAGTACTTC; CDR3 protein: CASSVQSGAGQETQYF; J gene: TRBJ2-5; V gene: TRBV9; clone size: .; D gene: .
CDR3 DNA: TGTGCCAGCAGCTTAGCGGGACTAGTTAAACTCTTC; CDR3 protein: CASSLAGLVKLF; J gene: TRBJ2-1; V gene: TRBV11-2; clone size: .; D gene: TRBD2
CDR3 DNA: TGTGCCAGCAGTTCTAGCACAGATACGCAGTATTTT; CDR3 protein: CASSSSTDTQYF; J gene: TRBJ2-3; V gene: TRBV6-4; clone size: .; D gene: .
CDR3 DNA: TGTGCCAGCAGCTCAACTAGCATTGGCGGGGAGCTGTTTTTT; CDR3 protein: CASSSTSIGGELFF; J gene: TRBJ2-2; V gene: TRBV13; clone size: .; D gene: .
CDR3 DNA: TGTGCCAGCAGTCGCGAGCGGGGGAGAACAGATACGCAGTATTTT; CDR3 protein: CASSRERGRTDTQYF; J gene: TRBJ2-3; V gene: TRBV28; clone size: few; D gene: TRBD2
CDR3 DNA: TGTGCCAGCAGCCAAGTGGGAGGGCCGGTCACCGGGGAGCTGTTTTTT; CDR3 protein: CASSQVGGPVTGELFF; J gene: TRBJ2-2; V gene: TRBV3-1/TRBV3-2; clone size: once; D gene: TRBD2
CDR3 DNA: TGTGCCAGAAGCTTAGGGGACCGAATATGGACAGGCCTCAATGAGCAGTTCTTC; CDR3 protein: CARSLGDRIWTGLNEQFF; J gene: TRBJ2-1; V gene: TRBV7-5; clone size: .; D gene: .
CDR3 DNA: TGTGCCAGCTCACCGTTACAGGGCGAGGCTTTCTTT; CDR3 protein: CASSPLQGEAFF; J gene: TRBJ1-1; V gene: TRBV18; clone size: .; D gene: .
CDR3 DNA: TGCGCCAGCAGCTTGCGGACAGGGACTAATTCACCCCTCCACTTT; CDR3 protein: CASSLRTGTNSPLHF; J gene: TRBJ1-6; V gene: TRBV5-1; clone size: .; D gene: TRBD1
CDR3 DNA: TGTGCCAGCAGCCAAGATTGGACTAACTCCTACAATGAGCAGTTCTTC; CDR3 protein: CASSQDWTNSYNEQFF; J gene: TRBJ2-1; V gene: TRBV4-2; clone size: .; D gene: .
CDR3 DNA: TGCGCCAGCAGCTTGGCGGGGGGGGGCTTGGATGAGCAGTTCTTC; CDR3 protein: CASSLAGGGLDEQFF; J gene: TRBJ2-1; V gene: TRBV5-1; clone size: .; D gene: TRBD2
CDR3 DNA: TGTGCCAGCAGCTTAGATATCGGGGGCAGGGGGCACACTGAAGCTTTCTTT; CDR3 protein: CASSLDIGGRGHTEAFF; J gene: TRBJ1-1; V gene: TRBV11-2; clone size: few; D gene: TRBD1
CDR3 DNA: TGTGCCAGCAGCTCGTTTGAGACCCAGTACTTC; CDR3 protein: CASSSFETQYF; J gene: TRBJ2-5; V gene: TRBV7-9; clone size: .; D gene: .
CDR3 DNA: TGTGCCAGCTCACCATTTAGTTTGCAGGGTAATGAGCAGTTCTTC; CDR3 protein: CASSPFSLQGNEQFF; J gene: TRBJ2-1; V gene: TRBV18; clone size: .; D gene: .
CDR3 DNA: TGTGCCAGCAGACAGGGGGCGGACACCGGGGAGCTGTTTTTT; CDR3 protein: CASRQGADTGELFF; J gene: TRBJ2-2; V gene: TRBV7-9; clone size: .; D gene: TRBD1
CDR3 DNA: TGTGCCAGCAGTCTTACAGGGGGCTCTACTCAGCCCCAGCATTTT; CDR3 protein: CASSLTGGSTQPQHF; J gene: TRBJ1-5; V gene: TRBV7-2; clone size: .; D gene: TRBD1
CDR3 DNA: TGTGCCAGCAGTTACTTAGAAGCTTTCTTT; CDR3 protein: CASSYLEAFF; J gene: TRBJ1-1; V gene: TRBV6-6; clone size: .; D gene: .
CDR3 DNA: TGTGCCAGCAGGGCTAGCGGGAGGAACAATGAGCAGTTCTTC; CDR3 protein: CASRASGRNNEQFF; J gene: TRBJ2-1; V gene: TRBV6-5; clone size: few; D gene: TRBD2
CDR3 DNA: TGTGCCAGCAGCGCCGTAACCCTAGCGGGAGGACGAGGAGATACGCAGTATTTT; CDR3 protein: CASSAVTLAGGRGDTQYF; J gene: TRBJ2-3; V gene: TRBV9; clone size: .; D gene: TRBD2
CDR3 DNA: TGTGCCAGCAGCCTCCTTAGGGGGTCCGCCACTGAAGCTTTCTTT; CDR3 protein: CASSLLRGSATEAFF; J gene: TRBJ1-1; V gene: TRBV7-3; clone size: .; D gene: .
CDR3 DNA: TGTGCCAGCAGACCCCAACCCGGTTCACCCCTCCACTTT; CDR3 protein: CASRPQPGSPLHF; J gene: TRBJ1-6; V gene: TRBV25-1; clone size: .; D gene: .
CDR3 DNA: TGTGCCAGCAGCTTAGATCCGGGACTGGACACTGAAGCTTTCTTT; CDR3 protein: CASSLDPGLDTEAFF; J gene: TRBJ1-1; V gene: TRBV11-2; clone size: .; D gene: .
CDR3 DNA: TGTGCCAGCAGTGAAGTGACCCAGGACACGGCTTTCGGGGCCAACGTCCTGACTTTC; CDR3 protein: CASSEVTQDTAFGANVLTF; J gene: TRBJ2-6; V gene: TRBV6-1; clone size: once; D gene: .
CDR3 DNA: TGTGCCAGCAGCAAGCCCCCCGGTGGCTACACCTTC; CDR3 protein: CASSKPPGGYTF; J gene: TRBJ1-2; V gene: TRBV12-3/TRBV12-4; clone size: few; D gene: .
CDR3 DNA: TGTGCCAGCTCACCACTTCCCACAGGAAGCAATCAGCCCCAGCATTTT; CDR3 protein: CASSPLPTGSNQPQHF; J gene: TRBJ1-5; V gene: TRBV18; clone size: .; D gene: .
CDR3 DNA: TGTGCCAGCAGTAACCAAGCCCTACAGGAACCTGAAGCTTTCTTT; CDR3 protein: CASSNQALQEPEAFF; J gene: TRBJ1-1; V gene: TRBV6-2/TRBV6-3; clone size: .; D gene: .
CDR3 DNA: TGCGCCAGCAGCGTGGGAGACACCGGGGAGCTGTTTTTT; CDR3 protein: CASSVGDTGELFF; J gene: TRBJ2-2; V gene: TRBV5-1; clone size: few; D gene: .
CDR3 DNA: TGTGCCAGCAGTTCGGTTAATGAAAAACTGTTTTTT; CDR3 protein: CASSSVNEKLFF; J gene: TRBJ1-4; V gene: TRBV6-6; clone size: once; D gene: .
CDR3 DNA: TGTGCCAGCAAGCCCCGAGGGGGTACGGGATCTGGGGCCAACGTCCTGACTTTC; CDR3 protein: CASKPRGGTGSGANVLTF; J gene: TRBJ2-6; V gene: TRBV5-8; clone size: .; D gene: .
CDR3 DNA: TGTGCCAGCAGCGTAGGGGGCCCCCAGTACTTC; CDR3 protein: CASSVGGPQYF; J gene: TRBJ2-5; V gene: TRBV9; clone size: .; D gene: .
CDR3 DNA: TGTGCCAGCATTCGACAGGGGGTGCCCCACTCCTACAATGAGCAGTTCTTC; CDR3 protein: CASIRQGVPHSYNEQFF; J gene: TRBJ2-1; V gene: TRBV6-6; clone size: .; D gene: TRBD1
CDR3 DNA: TGTGCCAGCAGTGGGATGGTAGCGAGGGAGACCCAGTACTTC; CDR3 protein: CASSGMVARETQYF; J gene: TRBJ2-5; V gene: TRBV2; clone size: .; D gene: .
CDR3 DNA: TGTGCCAGCAGTCCCCCAGGGGGCTGGGGCTACACCTTC; CDR3 protein: CASSPPGGWGYTF; J gene: TRBJ1-2; V gene: TRBV6-5; clone size: .; D gene: TRBD1
CDR3 DNA: TGCGCCAGCAGCCGCACTAGCGGGGCCCCCACAGATACGCAGTATTTT; CDR3 protein: CASSRTSGAPTDTQYF; J gene: TRBJ2-3; V gene: TRBV4-3; clone size: .; D gene: TRBD2
CDR3 DNA: TGTGCCATCAGTGCGGTCGGTCCGAACACTGAAGCTTTCTTT; CDR3 protein: CAISAVGPNTEAFF; J gene: TRBJ1-1; V gene: TRBV10-3; clone size: .; D gene: .
CDR3 DNA: TGTGCCAGCAACATTCTTCGTCTGGGACTGCTCTTT; CDR3 protein: CASNILRLGLLF; J gene: TRBJ1-1; V gene: TRBV28; clone size: .; D gene: .
CDR3 DNA: TGCGCCAGCAGTTCGGGTGCAAGCAATCAGCCCCAGCATTTT; CDR3 protein: CASSSGASNQPQHF; J gene: TRBJ1-5; V gene: TRBV10-1; clone size: .; D gene: .
CDR3 DNA: TGCGCCAGCAGCTCGACTTCTGGGGCCAACGTCCTGACTTTC; CDR3 protein: CASSSTSGANVLTF; J gene: TRBJ2-6; V gene: TRBV5-1; clone size: .; D gene: .
CDR3 DNA: TGTGCCAGCTACTCCCGACGGGAATTAGCGGCTCAAGGAACGCAGTATTTT; CDR3 protein: CASYSRRELAAQGTQYF; J gene: TRBJ2-3; V gene: TRBV5-4; clone size: .; D gene: .
CDR3 DNA: .; CDR3 protein: CASSSSDRGWRETQYF; J gene: TRBJ2-5; V gene: TRBV6-5; clone size: few; D gene: .
CDR3 DNA: TGTGCCACCAGTGATCCCGGTATTGGTGAGCAGTTCTTC; CDR3 protein: CATSDPGIGEQFF; J gene: TRBJ2-1; V gene: TRBV24-1; clone size: .; D gene: .
CDR3 DNA: TGTGCCAGCAACCCACTCTTTCGGACTGAAGCTTTCTTT; CDR3 protein: CASNPLFRTEAFF; J gene: TRBJ1-1; V gene: TRBV5-8; clone size: .; D gene: .
CDR3 DNA: TGTGCCAGCAGCTCAAGCCATGGACAGGGAGACTATGGCTACACCTTC; CDR3 protein: CASSSSHGQGDYGYTF; J gene: TRBJ1-2; V gene: TRBV7-2; clone size: .; D gene: TRBD1
CDR3 DNA: TGTGCCAGCAGCTCAATGACAGGAGAAGCTTTCTTT; CDR3 protein: CASSSMTGEAFF; J gene: TRBJ1-1; V gene: TRBV11-2; clone size: .; D gene: .
CDR3 DNA: TGTGCCAGCAGCCAAGGGCCGGGACAGGGGGGTCAGCCCCAGCATTTT; CDR3 protein: CASSQGPGQGGQPQHF; J gene: TRBJ1-5; V gene: TRBV3-1/TRBV3-2; clone size: .; D gene: TRBD1
CDR3 DNA: TGTGCCAGCAGACAATTCCAGGGAGGTAATTCACCCCTCCACTTT; CDR3 protein: CASRQFQGGNSPLHF; J gene: TRBJ1-6; V gene: TRBV6-5; clone size: .; D gene: .
CDR3 DNA: TGTGCATCGGCAGGCCCCACCTACGAGCAGTACTTC; CDR3 protein: CASAGPTYEQYF; J gene: TRBJ2-7; V gene: TRBV10-3; clone size: once; D gene: .
CDR3 DNA: TGTGCCAGCAGACGTGGACAGGCCTCCTACGAGCAGTACTTC; CDR3 protein: CASRRGQASYEQYF; J gene: TRBJ2-7; V gene: TRBV6-5; clone size: .; D gene: TRBD1
CDR3 DNA: TGTGCCAGCAGCTTAGGGACAACGATTAATGGCTACACCTTC; CDR3 protein: CASSLGTTINGYTF; J gene: TRBJ1-2; V gene: TRBV7-9; clone size: .; D gene: .
CDR3 DNA: TGCAGCGTTTCTCCTAGCGGGAGGCGCCAAGAGACCCAGTACTTC; CDR3 protein: CSVSPSGRRQETQYF; J gene: TRBJ2-5; V gene: TRBV29-1; clone size: .; D gene: TRBD2
CDR3 DNA: TGTGCCAGCAGCTTAAGGGCTAGCACCTTTAGCACAGATACGCAGTATTTT; CDR3 protein: CASSLRASTFSTDTQYF; J gene: TRBJ2-3; V gene: TRBV7-2; clone size: .; D gene: .
CDR3 DNA: TGTGCCAGCAGTTATACAGATACCCTACCCAAAAACATTCAGTACTTC; CDR3 protein: CASSYTDTLPKNIQYF; J gene: TRBJ2-4; V gene: TRBV6-2/TRBV6-3; clone size: once; D gene: .
CDR3 DNA: TGTGCCAGCAGATTACTAGCGGCAATTAAGACCTACAATGAGCAGTTCTTC; CDR3 protein: CASRLLAAIKTYNEQFF; J gene: TRBJ2-1; V gene: TRBV27; clone size: .; D gene: TRBD2
CDR3 DNA: TGTGCCAGCAGTTACTCGATAGGGCGGGCGAACACTGAAGCTTTCTTT; CDR3 protein: CASSYSIGRANTEAFF; J gene: TRBJ1-1; V gene: TRBV6-5; clone size: few; D gene: .